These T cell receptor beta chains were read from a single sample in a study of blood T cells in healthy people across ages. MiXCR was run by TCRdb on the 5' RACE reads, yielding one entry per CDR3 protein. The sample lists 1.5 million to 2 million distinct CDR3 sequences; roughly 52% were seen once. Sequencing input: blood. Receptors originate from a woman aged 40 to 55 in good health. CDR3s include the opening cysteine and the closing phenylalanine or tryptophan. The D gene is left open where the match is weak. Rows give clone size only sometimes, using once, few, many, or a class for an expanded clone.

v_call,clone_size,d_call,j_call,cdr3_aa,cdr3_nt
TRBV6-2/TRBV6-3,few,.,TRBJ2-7,CASSFGARNEQYF,TGTGCCAGCAGTTTCGGGGCTAGGAACGAGCAGTACTTC
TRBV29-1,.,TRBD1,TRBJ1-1,CSVGQGWTEAFF,TGCAGCGTTGGACAGGGTTGGACTGAAGCTTTCTTT
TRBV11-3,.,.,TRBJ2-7,CASSLGVRGEQYF,TGTGCCAGCAGCTTAGGTGTCCGGGGAGAGCAGTACTTC
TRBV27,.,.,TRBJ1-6,CASRSAPSVWLDSPLHF,TGTGCCAGCAGGTCCGCCCCCTCGGTTTGGCTCGATTCACCCCTCCACTTT
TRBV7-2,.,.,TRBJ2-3,CASSNSRGSTDTQYF,TGTGCCAGCAGTAACTCACGAGGAAGCACAGATACGCAGTATTTT
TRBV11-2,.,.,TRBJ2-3,CASSLLPGADTQYF,TGTGCCAGCAGCTTATTGCCGGGCGCAGATACGCAGTATTTT
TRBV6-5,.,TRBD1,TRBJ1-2,CASSNPRTGKGYTF,TGTGCCAGCAGTAACCCCCGGACAGGGAAAGGCTACACCTTC
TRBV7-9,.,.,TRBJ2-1,CASSYRQNEATRNEQFF,TGTGCCAGCAGCTATCGACAGAATGAGGCGACGAGGAATGAGCAGTTCTTC
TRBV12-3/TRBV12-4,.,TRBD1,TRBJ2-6,CASNDPGQGTSGANVLTF,TGTGCCAGCAACGACCCGGGACAGGGAACCTCTGGGGCCAACGTCCTGACTTTC
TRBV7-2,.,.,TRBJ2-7,CASSTRSGIETGEQYF,TGTGCCAGCAGCACCCGTTCGGGTATCGAGACAGGAGAGCAGTACTTC